Many counts were recorded for the clone carrying this TCR beta chain. What it binds is not known. The sample is drawn from a study of breast tumors, draining lymph nodes, adjacent tissues. The study's findings and limits: Compared with basal-like, luminal-like tumors shared significantly more repertoire with nontumor tissue.

This CDR3 contains 14 residues. Germline-derived CDR1 and CDR2 are ENHRY and SYGVKD. The V and J ends lost 10 bases and 7 bases respectively, with 23 bases between them. TCRdb re-called the multiplex PCR reads with MiXCR, one entry per CDR3 protein. The sample has 150,000 to 200,000 distinct CDR3 sequences; 25% to 40% are singletons. The lymph nodes were axillary draining lymph nodes from breast cancer patients. V and J are TRBV10-3 and TRBJ2-7; a weak D match, TRBD1 (7 bases). Sequencing used axillary lymph node tissue. This sequence originates from a female donor with breast cancer. Some clones in this sample may be carry-over from other donors' samples. This CDR3 is CASRDRDSTTEQYF. For the CDR3, the DNA is TGTGCCAGCCGAGACAGGGACTCTACGACTGAGCAGTACTTC.